The present TCR beta chain was sequenced within a study of T-cell reconstitution after alpha-beta-depleted transplantation in children. Findings of the study overall: After one year, T-cell counts and TCRbeta diversity mostly came from new T cells. At around two months after transplant, the alpha-beta T cells were reportedly derived from several hundred expanded clones that came from non-depleted graft cells. Surviving thymic progenitors and recipient T cells were the source of high TCRbeta diversity at day 60 in some patients.

The TCRbeta library incorporated unique molecular identifiers. MiXCR was run by TCRdb on the PCR reads, yielding one entry per CDR3 protein. Among some 550,000 distinct CDR3 sequences listed, roughly 23% were seen once. With respect to this clonotype: Its specificity is unknown.

Deletions cut 1 base from V and 8 bases from J, with 17 bases between. The CDR3 is 15 amino acids. The V and J genes are TRBV12-3 or TRBV12-4 and TRBJ1-2, with D maybe TRBD1 (6 bases). This clonotype was sampled from a boy less than two years old who had a stem cell transplant for acute myeloid leukemia, so the T cells may come from the graft donor. This sample comprised PBMCs, mostly from graft donor cells, obtained 360 days after TCRalphabeta/CD19-depleted stem cell transplant. CDR3 sequence (DNA): TGTGCCAGCAGTTTAGAGGGTACAGGGTACAGGGGCTACACCTTC. It encodes CASSLEGTGYRGYTF.